This T cell receptor beta chain emerged from a study of blood T cell repertoires in COVID-19. Study-level information: Samples representing acute and convalescent COVID-19 were sourced from the United States, Italy and Spain. Nucleic acid was either cDNA or gDNA, and it came from T cells, B-cell-depleted T cells, or PBMCs.

CDR1 and CDR2 (germline): LNHDA, SQIVND (reference sequence). J lost 5 bases, V lost 6 bases, and 9 bases had no gene match. This CDR3 contains 17 residues. Sequencing used immunoSEQ multiplex PCR; TCRdb keeps in-frame clones, though not all of them. The sample records 200,000 to 250,000 clones, about 87% being singletons. Input material: peripheral blood. This chain links TRBV19 with TRBJ2-2; 13 bases fit TRBD2. The sequence came from a man between 65 and 80 years old with acute or convalescent COVID-19. The CDR3: CASSDPGLAGATGELFF. In DNA, the CDR3 is TGTGCCAGTAGCGACCCTGGACTAGCGGGAGCGACCGGGGAGCTGTTTTTT.